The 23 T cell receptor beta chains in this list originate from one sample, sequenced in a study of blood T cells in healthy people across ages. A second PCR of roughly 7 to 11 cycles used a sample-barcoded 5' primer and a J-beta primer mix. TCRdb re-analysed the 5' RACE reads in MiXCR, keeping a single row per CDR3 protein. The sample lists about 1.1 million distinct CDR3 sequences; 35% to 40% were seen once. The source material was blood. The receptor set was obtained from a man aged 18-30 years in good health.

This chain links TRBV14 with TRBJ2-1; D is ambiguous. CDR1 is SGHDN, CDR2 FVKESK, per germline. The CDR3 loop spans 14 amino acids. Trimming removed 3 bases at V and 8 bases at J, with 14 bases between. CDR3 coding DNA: TGTGCCAGCAGCCACCGTAGGGTTGTCCATGAGCAGTTCTTC. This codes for CASSHRRVVHEQFF.

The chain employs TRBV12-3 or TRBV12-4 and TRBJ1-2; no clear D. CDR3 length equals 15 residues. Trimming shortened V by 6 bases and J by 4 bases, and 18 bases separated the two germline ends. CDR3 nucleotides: TGTGCCAGCAGCCCCACCATCGACACTATCTATGGCTACACCTTC. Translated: CASSPTIDTIYGYTF.

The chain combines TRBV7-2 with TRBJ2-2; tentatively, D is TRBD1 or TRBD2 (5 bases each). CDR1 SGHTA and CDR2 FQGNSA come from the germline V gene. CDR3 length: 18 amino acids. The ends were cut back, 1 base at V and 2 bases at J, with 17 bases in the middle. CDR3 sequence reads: CASSLGRWGRQNTGELFF. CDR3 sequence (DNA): TGTGCCAGCAGCTTAGGGAGGTGGGGACGGCAAAACACCGGGGAGCTGTTTTTT.

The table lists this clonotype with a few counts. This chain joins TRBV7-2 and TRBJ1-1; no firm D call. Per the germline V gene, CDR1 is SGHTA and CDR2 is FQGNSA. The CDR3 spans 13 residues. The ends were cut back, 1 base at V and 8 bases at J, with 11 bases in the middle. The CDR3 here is CASSLEQWSEAFF. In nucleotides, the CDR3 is TGTGCCAGCAGCTTAGAACAGTGGTCCGAAGCTTTCTTT.

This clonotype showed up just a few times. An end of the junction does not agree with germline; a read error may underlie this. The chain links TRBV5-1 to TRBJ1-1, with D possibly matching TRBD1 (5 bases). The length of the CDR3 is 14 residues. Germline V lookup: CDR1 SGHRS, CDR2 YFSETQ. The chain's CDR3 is CASSLDQGGTEAFF. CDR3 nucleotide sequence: TGTGCCAGCAGTTTAGACCAGGGAGGTACTGAAGCTTTCTTT.

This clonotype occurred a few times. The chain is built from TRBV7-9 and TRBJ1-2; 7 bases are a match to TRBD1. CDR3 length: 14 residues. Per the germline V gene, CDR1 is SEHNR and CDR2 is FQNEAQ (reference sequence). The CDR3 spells CVNSGDSPYYGYTF. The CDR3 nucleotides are TGTGTCAACAGCGGGGACAGCCCGTACTATGGCTACACCTTC.

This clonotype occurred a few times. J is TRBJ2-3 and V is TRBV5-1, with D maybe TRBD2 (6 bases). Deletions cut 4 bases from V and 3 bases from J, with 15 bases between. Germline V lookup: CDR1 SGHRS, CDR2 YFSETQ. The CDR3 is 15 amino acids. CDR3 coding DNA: TGCGCCAGCAGCCCCCTCCCTGGGACTACAGATACGCAGTATTTT. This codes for CASSPLPGTTDTQYF. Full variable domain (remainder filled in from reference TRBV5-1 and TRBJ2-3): KAGVTQTPRYLIKTRGQQVTLSCSPISGHRSVSWYQQTPGQGLQFLFEYFSETQRNKGNFPGRFSGRQFSNSRSEMNVSTLELGDSALYLCASSPLPGTTDTQYFGPGTRLTVL.

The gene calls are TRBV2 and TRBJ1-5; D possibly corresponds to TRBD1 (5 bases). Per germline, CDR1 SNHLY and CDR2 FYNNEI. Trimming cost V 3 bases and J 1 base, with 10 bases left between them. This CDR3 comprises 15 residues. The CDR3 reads CASSERRESNQPQHF. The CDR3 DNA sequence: TGTGCCAGCAGTGAGCGCAGGGAGAGCAATCAGCCCCAGCATTTT.

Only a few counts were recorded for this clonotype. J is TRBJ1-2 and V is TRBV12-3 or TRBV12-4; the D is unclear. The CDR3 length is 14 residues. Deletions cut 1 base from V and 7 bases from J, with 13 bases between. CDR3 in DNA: TGTGCCAGCAGTTTAGAAAGGGAATACGGTGGCTACACCTTC. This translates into CASSLEREYGGYTF.

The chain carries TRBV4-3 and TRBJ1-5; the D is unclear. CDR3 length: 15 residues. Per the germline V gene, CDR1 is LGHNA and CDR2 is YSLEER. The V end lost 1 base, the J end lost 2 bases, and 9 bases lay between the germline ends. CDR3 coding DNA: TGCGCCAGCAGCCAAGGCTTGCTAGGCAATCAGCCCCAGCATTTT. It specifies CASSQGLLGNQPQHF.

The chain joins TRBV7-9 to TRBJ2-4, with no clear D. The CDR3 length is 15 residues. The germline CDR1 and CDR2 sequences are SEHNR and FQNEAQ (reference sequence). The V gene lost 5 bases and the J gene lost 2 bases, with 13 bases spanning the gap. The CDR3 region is CASSPLVQSKNIQYF. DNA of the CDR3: TGTGCCAGCAGCCCCTTGGTGCAGTCCAAAAACATTCAGTACTTC.

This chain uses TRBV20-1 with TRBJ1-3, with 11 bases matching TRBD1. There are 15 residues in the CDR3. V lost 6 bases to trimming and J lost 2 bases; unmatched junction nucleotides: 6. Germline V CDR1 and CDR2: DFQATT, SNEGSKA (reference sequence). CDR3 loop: CSAPGQGAPGNTIYF. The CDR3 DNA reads TGCAGTGCCCCCGGACAGGGGGCCCCTGGAAACACCATATATTTT.

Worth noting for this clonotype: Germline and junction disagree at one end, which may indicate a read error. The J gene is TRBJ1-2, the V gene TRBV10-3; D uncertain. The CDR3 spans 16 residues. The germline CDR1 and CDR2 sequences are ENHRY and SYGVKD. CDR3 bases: TGTGCCGTCAGTCGGACCCCACAAGGATTGAGCTATGGCTACACCTTC. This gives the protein CAVSRTPQGLSYGYTF.

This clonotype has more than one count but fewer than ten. The CDR3 is CSAGELQSYNEQFF. In DNA form, the CDR3 reads TGCAGTGCCGGGGAGCTACAGAGCTACAATGAGCAGTTCTTC. The rearrangement uses TRBV20-1 and TRBJ2-1; a possible D gene is TRBD2 (5 bases). This CDR3 has 14 amino acids. V was cut by 6 bases and J by 3 bases, with 15 bases left in between. In germline, CDR1 is DFQATT, CDR2 SNEGSKA (reference sequence).

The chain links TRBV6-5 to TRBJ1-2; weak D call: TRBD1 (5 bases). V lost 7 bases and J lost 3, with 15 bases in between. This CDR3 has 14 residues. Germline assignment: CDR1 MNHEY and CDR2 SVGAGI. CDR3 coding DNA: TGTGCCAGCACCACCCGGGACTTGGACTATGGCTACACCTTC. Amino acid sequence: CASTTRDLDYGYTF.

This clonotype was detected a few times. The CDR3 bases are TGCAGTGCTAGAGCCTCCGATGGAAATGGCTACACCTTC. Protein product: CSARASDGNGYTF. The rearrangement joins TRBV20-1 to TRBJ1-2; D unclear. This CDR3 contains 13 residues. Germline V lookup: CDR1 DFQATT, CDR2 SNEGSKA (reference sequence). Trimming removed 1 base at V and 6 bases at J, with 12 bases between.

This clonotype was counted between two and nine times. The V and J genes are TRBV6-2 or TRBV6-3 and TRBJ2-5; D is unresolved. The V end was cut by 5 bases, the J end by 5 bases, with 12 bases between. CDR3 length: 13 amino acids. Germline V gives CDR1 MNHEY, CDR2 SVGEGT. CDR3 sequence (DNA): TGTGCCAGCAGTGACGGTGGGGTGGAGACCCAGTACTTC. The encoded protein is CASSDGGVETQYF.

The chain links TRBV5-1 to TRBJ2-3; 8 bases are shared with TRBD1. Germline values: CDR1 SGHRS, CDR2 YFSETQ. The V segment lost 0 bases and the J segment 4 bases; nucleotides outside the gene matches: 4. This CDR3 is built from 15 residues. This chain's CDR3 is CASSLEQGAADTQYF. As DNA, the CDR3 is TGCGCCAGCAGCTTGGAGCAGGGGGCGGCAGATACGCAGTATTTT.

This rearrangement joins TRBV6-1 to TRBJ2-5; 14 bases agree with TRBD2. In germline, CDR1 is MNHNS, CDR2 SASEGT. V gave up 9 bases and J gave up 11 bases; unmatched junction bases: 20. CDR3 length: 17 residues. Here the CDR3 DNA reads TGTGCCAGTCGGACTAGCGGGGGGTCGAGTTCCTACAATGAGCAGTACTTC. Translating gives CASRTSGGSSSYNEQYF.

The CDR3 region is CATEKRTQYF. CDR3 DNA: TGTGCCACCGAGAAACGAACGCAGTATTTT. This chain uses TRBV2 with TRBJ2-3; D unclear. The CDR3 is 10 amino acids. Deletions cut 10 bases from V and 9 bases from J, with 11 bases between. Germline-derived CDR1 and CDR2 are SNHLY and FYNNEI.

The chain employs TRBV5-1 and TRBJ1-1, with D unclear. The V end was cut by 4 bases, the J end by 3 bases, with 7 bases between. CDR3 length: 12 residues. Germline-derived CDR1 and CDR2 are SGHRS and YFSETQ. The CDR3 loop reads CASSVPDTEAFF. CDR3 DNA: TGCGCCAGCAGCGTACCCGACACTGAAGCTTTCTTT.

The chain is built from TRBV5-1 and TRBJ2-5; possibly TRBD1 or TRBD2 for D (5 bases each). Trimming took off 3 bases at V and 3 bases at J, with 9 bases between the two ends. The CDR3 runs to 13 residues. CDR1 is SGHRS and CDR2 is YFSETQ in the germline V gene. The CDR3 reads CASSSGQKETQYF. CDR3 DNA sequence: TGCGCCAGCAGCTCGGGGCAGAAAGAGACCCAGTACTTC.

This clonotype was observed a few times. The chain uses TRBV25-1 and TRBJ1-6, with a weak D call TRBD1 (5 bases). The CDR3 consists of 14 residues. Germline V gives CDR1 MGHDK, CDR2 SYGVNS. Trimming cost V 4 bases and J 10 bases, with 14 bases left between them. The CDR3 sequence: CASSAGGGGSPLHF. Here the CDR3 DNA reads TGTGCCAGCAGTGCTGGGGGGGGGGGATCACCCCTCCACTTT.